A single sample is the source of the 28 T cell receptor beta chains below, sequenced in a study of blood T cell repertoires in COVID-19. Assay: immunoSEQ multiplex PCR; the TCRdb copy retains only in-frame clones and omits some. The sample carries some 340,000 clones, roughly 90% recorded once. Sample: PBMCs or T cells enriched from blood (not recorded which). The receptors originated from a woman in her twenties or thirties who had been exposed to COVID-19.

CDR3 protein: CASSYRGQISYEQYF. Here the CDR3 DNA reads TGTGCCAGCAGTTATAGGGGACAGATATCCTACGAGCAGTACTTC. V gene TRBV6-2 or TRBV6-3 combines with J gene TRBJ2-7; 7 bases line up with TRBD1. The J segment lost 1 base and the V segment lost 3 bases, leaving 6 bases of the junction unmatched. From germline, CDR1 is MNHEY and CDR2 SVGEGT. The CDR3 length is 15 residues.

The chain recombines TRBV19 with TRBJ2-1; 8 bases agree with TRBD1. CDR1 LNHDA and CDR2 SQIVND come from the germline V gene (reference sequence). This CDR3 has 16 amino acids. The junction had 15 bases not matched to a gene; V was cut back by 10 bases and J by 4 bases. The CDR3 sequence is CATRTGSLDRYNEQFF. The DNA of the CDR3 is TGTGCCACCCGGACAGGGTCCCTGGATAGATACAATGAGCAGTTCTTC.

The chain is built from TRBV5-1 and TRBJ1-2; D is undetermined. The germline V gene encodes CDR1 SGHRS and CDR2 YFSETQ. The CDR3 runs to 15 residues. Trimming pared 0 bases from V and 3 bases from J, leaving 12 bases between. CDR3 sequence reads: CASSLVGGIDYGYTF. In nucleotides, the CDR3 is TGCGCCAGCAGCTTGGTCGGAGGGATCGACTATGGCTACACCTTC.

CDR3 DNA sequence: TGTGCCAGCAGCGTCGAGACAGGGATTGTTACAGATACGCAGTATTTT. Protein sequence: CASSVETGIVTDTQYF. The chain recombines TRBV9 with TRBJ2-3, with 7 nucleotides matching TRBD1. Unmatched junction bases numbered 9, after V lost 2 bases and J lost 3 bases. This CDR3 comprises 16 residues. Germline V gene data show CDR1 as SGDLS and CDR2 as YYNGEE.

V usage is TRBV13 and J usage is TRBJ1-5; 11 positions agree with TRBD1. J lost 1 base, V lost 1 base, and 9 bases had no gene match. Germline-derived CDR1 and CDR2 are PRHDT and FYEKMQ (reference sequence). The CDR3 runs 19 residues. As DNA, the CDR3 is TGTGCCAGCAGCTTAGATGGGACAGGGGGAGTTAGGAGCAATCAGCCCCAGCATTTT. This encodes CASSLDGTGGVRSNQPQHF.

The genes are TRBV5-1 and TRBJ1-1; the D gene is possibly TRBD1 (5 bases). Germline lookup yields CDR1 SGHRS and CDR2 YFSETQ. Between the trimmed V and J ends, which lost 3 bases and 4 bases, there was a span of 13 bases. The length of the CDR3 is 14 residues. The CDR3 DNA sequence: TGCGCCAGCAGCTATGGAGGGGTGGCCACTGAAGCTTTCTTT. It is translated as CASSYGGVATEAFF.

This chain links TRBV27 with TRBJ1-1; a weak D match, TRBD1 (6 bases). Germline V gives CDR1 MNHEY, CDR2 SMNVEV (reference sequence). CDR3 length: 16 amino acids. The V end was cut by 5 bases, the J end by 0 bases, with 16 bases between. This CDR3 is CASSRRGGVLNTEAFF. Written as DNA, the CDR3 is TGTGCCAGCAGTCGGAGGGGGGGCGTTTTGAACACTGAAGCTTTCTTT.

The rearrangement joins TRBV6-5 to TRBJ2-3; D call uncertain. Germline CDR1 is MNHEY and CDR2 is SVGAGI. Trimming took off 3 bases at V and 6 bases at J, with 13 bases between the two ends. The CDR3 extends over 14 amino acids. CDR3 coding DNA: TGTGCCAGCAGTTATACAAGTATCAGGGATACGCAGTATTTT. This translates into CASSYTSIRDTQYF.

Note on this clone: Other DNA sequences in this sample translate to the same CDR3. This chain uses TRBV19 with TRBJ2-7; 9 bases align to TRBD1. Germline V gene data show CDR1 as LNHDA and CDR2 as SQIVND (reference sequence). The CDR3 is 15 amino acids. The V and J ends lost 6 bases and 3 bases, in that order; junction bases with no gene match: 9. The CDR3 loop reads CASSPGQGPFYEQYF. In DNA form, the CDR3 reads TGTGCCAGTAGCCCGGGACAGGGCCCTTTCTACGAGCAGTACTTC.

The genes are TRBV6-4 and TRBJ2-3; D perhaps matches TRBD2 (5 bases). Germline V gives CDR1 MRHNA, CDR2 SNTAGT. The CDR3 sequence is 14 residues long. Trimming took 4 bases from V and 2 from J, leaving 10 bases between them. This CDR3 reads CASSVDSYTDTQYF. The CDR3 DNA follows: TGTGCCAGCAGTGTGGACTCCTACACAGATACGCAGTATTTT.

This chain uses TRBV10-3 with TRBJ2-3, with 8 nucleotides matching TRBD1. Germline V gene lookup returns CDR1 ENHRY and CDR2 SYGVKD. This CDR3 comprises 21 residues. The trim removed 0 bases at V and 0 bases at J, leaving 17 bases unmatched. The CDR3 sequence is CAISESLVELPRTGSTDTQYF. The CDR3 region has the DNA TGTGCCATCAGTGAGTCGCTCGTGGAACTCCCCCGGACAGGGAGCACAGATACGCAGTATTTT.

The chain joins TRBV6-2 or TRBV6-3 to TRBJ1-1, with D hard to call. The CDR3 consists of 18 residues. V dropped 0 bases and J dropped 0 bases, with 17 bases sitting between them. Germline V gives CDR1 MNHEY, CDR2 SVGEGT. The CDR3 region is CASSYSTVGGRMNTEAFF. CDR3 nucleotide sequence: TGTGCCAGCAGTTACTCGACGGTCGGCGGCCGGATGAACACTGAAGCTTTCTTT.

V is TRBV2 and J is TRBJ1-3; a weak D match, TRBD1 (5 bases). Germline CDR1 and CDR2: SNHLY and FYNNEI. Trimming cost V 4 bases and J 0 bases, with 7 bases left between them. This CDR3 contains 14 residues. CDR3 DNA: TGTGCCAGCAGTGGACAGTTCTCTGGAAACACCATATATTTT. It specifies CASSGQFSGNTIYF.

V is TRBV2 and J is TRBJ2-7; tentative D call: TRBD1 (6 bases). CDR3 size: 14 residues. Trimming stripped 4 bases from V and 0 bases from J, with 10 bases between. Per germline, CDR1 SNHLY and CDR2 FYNNEI. The CDR3 nucleotides are TGTGCCAGCAGTGGACAGGCCTTCTCCTACGAGCAGTACTTC. This translates into CASSGQAFSYEQYF. The whole variable domain, remainder taken from reference TRBV2 and TRBJ2-7, is EPEVTQTPSHQVTQMGQEVILRCVPISNHLYFYWYRQILGQKVEFLVSFYNNEISEKSEIFDDQFSVERPDGSNFTLKIRSTKLEDSAMYFCASSGQAFSYEQYFGPGTRLTVT.

V and J are TRBV7-9 and TRBJ1-2; TRBD1 is a possible D gene (6 bases). The V and J ends lost 5 bases and 3 bases respectively, with 16 bases between them. The CDR3 is made up of 15 amino acids. CDR1 is SEHNR, CDR2 FQNEAQ, per germline (reference sequence). CDR3 sequence reads: CASSALTGVYYGYTF. For the CDR3, the DNA is TGTGCCAGCAGCGCCTTGACAGGAGTATACTATGGCTACACCTTC.

The gene calls are TRBV4-3 and TRBJ2-3; no reliable D call. V was pared by 0 bases and J by 3 bases, with 4 bases between. The germline CDR1 and CDR2 sequences are LGHNA and YSLEER. The CDR3 runs to 13 residues. The CDR3 reads CASSQDPTDTQYF. CDR3 DNA: TGCGCCAGCAGCCAAGATCCGACAGATACGCAGTATTTT.

The J gene is TRBJ2-5, the V gene TRBV11-2; possible D gene TRBD2, 6 bases. This CDR3 spans 14 amino acids. Trimming cost V 6 bases and J 7 bases, with 18 bases left between them. CDR1 SGHAT and CDR2 FQNNGV come from the germline V gene. The CDR3: CASSRVGGAGTQYF. The CDR3, as DNA: TGTGCCAGCAGTCGCGTGGGCGGGGCCGGGACCCAGTACTTC.

This chain joins TRBV11-3 and TRBJ1-3; unclear D gene. V was cut by 7 bases and J by 4 bases, with 20 bases left in between. The CDR3 totals 16 residues. Germline V gene lookup returns CDR1 SGHNT and CDR2 YENEEA. The CDR3 DNA is TGTGCCAGCAACTTTAAGACTCGGGGATACGGAAACACCATATATTTT. Translated, it gives CASNFKTRGYGNTIYF.

The chain links TRBV4-3 to TRBJ1-2; TRBD1 might be the D (6 bases). The V gene lost 0 bases and the J gene lost 4 bases, with 24 bases spanning the gap. The CDR3 consists of 19 residues. CDR1 LGHNA and CDR2 YSLEER come from the germline V gene. CDR3 loop: CASSQDRIPQGSWVYGYTF. CDR3 sequence (DNA): TGCGCCAGCAGCCAAGATCGTATCCCCCAGGGGTCTTGGGTCTATGGCTACACCTTC.

The CDR3 nucleotides read TGCGCCAGCAGCTTGGCCCCTCCCAATGAGCAGTTCTTC. This gives the protein CASSLAPPNEQFF. V gene TRBV5-1 combines with J gene TRBJ2-1; D remains ambiguous. Trimming took 0 bases from V and 6 from J, leaving 7 bases between them. The CDR3 is 13 residues long. Germline V gives CDR1 SGHRS, CDR2 YFSETQ.

As DNA, the CDR3 is TGTGCCAGCAGCTTGTTTCTAAGTGCAACTAATGAAAAACTGTTTTTT. This gives the protein CASSLFLSATNEKLFF. This rearrangement joins TRBV5-5 to TRBJ1-4; D is unclear. Per germline, CDR1 SGHKS and CDR2 YYEKEE (reference sequence). V lost 1 base to trimming and J lost 0 bases, with 10 bases between them. The CDR3 is 16 amino acids. The full variable domain, in which reference TRBV5-5 and TRBJ1-4 provide the parts outside the CDR3, is DAGVTQSPTHLIKTRGQQVTLRCSPISGHKSVSWYQQVLGQGPQFIFQYYEKEERGRGNFPDRFSARQFPNYSSELNVNALLLGDSALYLCASSLFLSATNEKLFFGSGTQLSVL.

The chain carries TRBV4-3 and TRBJ2-3, with D uncertain. The germline V gene encodes CDR1 LGHNA and CDR2 YSLEER. The CDR3 contains 14 residues. The V end lost 5 bases, the J end lost 2 bases, and 11 bases lay between the germline ends. Written as DNA, the CDR3 is TGCGCCAGCAGCAGGCTCACAGTCACAGATACGCAGTATTTT. Encoded protein: CASSRLTVTDTQYF.

Only one count was recorded for this clone. J is TRBJ2-3 and V is TRBV27, with a possible D match to TRBD2 (5 bases). V was clipped by 3 bases and J by 0 bases, with 13 bases between them. Looked up from germline, CDR1 is MNHEY and CDR2 is SMNVEV (reference sequence). The CDR3 length is 16 residues. The CDR3 loop reads CASSLRAATSTDTQYF. As DNA, the CDR3 is TGTGCCAGCAGTTTGAGGGCAGCAACTAGCACAGATACGCAGTATTTT.

The rearrangement uses TRBV5-4 and TRBJ1-1; 7 nucleotides match TRBD1. The CDR3 covers 15 residues. V trimming: 3 bases; J trimming: 4 bases; junction bases outside the gene matches: 9. Germline CDR1 and CDR2: SGHNT and YYREEE (reference sequence). The CDR3 region has the DNA TGTGCCAGCAGCTACGACAGGGCAAGGGGCACTGAAGCTTTCTTT. This encodes CASSYDRARGTEAFF.

This clone was seen just once. This chain uses TRBV7-8 with TRBJ2-1, with 11 bases matching TRBD2. The CDR3 contains 16 residues. The ends lost 4 bases at V and 8 bases at J; junction bases unmatched: 10. CDR1 is SGHVS and CDR2 is FQNEAQ in the germline V gene. The DNA for the CDR3 is TGTGCCAGCAGCTCAGGGTCGACTAGCGGGGATGATGAGCAGTTCTTC. Its protein product is CASSSGSTSGDDEQFF.

The J gene is TRBJ2-7, the V gene TRBV5-1; TRBD2 might be the D (6 bases). V lost 4 bases, J lost 6 bases, and 11 bases lay in between. The CDR3 is 12 residues long. Per germline, CDR1 SGHRS and CDR2 YFSETQ. The CDR3 loop is CASSPRDPEQYF. CDR3 nucleotides: TGCGCCAGCAGCCCGCGGGACCCCGAGCAGTACTTC. The full variable domain, with the rest looked up from reference TRBV5-1 and TRBJ2-7, is KAGVTQTPRYLIKTRGQQVTLSCSPISGHRSVSWYQQTPGQGLQFLFEYFSETQRNKGNFPGRFSGRQFSNSRSEMNVSTLELGDSALYLCASSPRDPEQYFGPGTRLTVT.

The chain couples TRBV6-5 to TRBJ1-5, with 7 bases fitting TRBD1. Germline CDR1 and CDR2: MNHEY and SVGAGI. This CDR3 contains 13 residues. The trim removed 7 bases at V and 8 bases at J, leaving 8 bases unmatched. In DNA form, the CDR3 reads TGTGCCAGCAAGGTCGGACAGGTGGAGCCCCAGCATTTT. Encoded protein: CASKVGQVEPQHF.

The V and J genes are TRBV5-1 and TRBJ2-3, with a tentative D call TRBD2 (6 bases). The germline V and J ends were trimmed by 6 bases and 2 bases, with 13 bases remaining between them. Per the germline V gene, CDR1 is SGHRS and CDR2 is YFSETQ. The CDR3 has 14 amino acids. CDR3 DNA: TGCGCCAGCACCGCGGGACGACCCACAGATACGCAGTATTTT. Translated, it gives CASTAGRPTDTQYF.